These 18 T cell receptor beta chains share one sample of origin, sequenced in a study of cytomegalovirus exposure and HLA in healthy donors. Primers included in the PCR were 60 Vbeta and 13 Jbeta primers. Here immunoSEQ multiplex PCR was the method, and the copy in TCRdb shows in-frame clones only, minus some. The repertoire holds 120,000 or so clones, with 80% as singletons. The sequenced sample consisted of PBMCs. The receptor source for this set is a man younger than 40 in good health and CMV-seropositive.

This clone was seen more than once but under ten times. This chain links TRBV18 with TRBJ2-1; tentatively, D is TRBD1 (5 bases). This CDR3 has 14 residues. V lost 3 bases and J 8 bases, leaving 14 bases between the germline ends. The germline V gene has CDR1 KGHSH and CDR2 LQKENI. CDR3: CASSPPTAWDEQFF. The CDR3 DNA is TGTGCCAGCTCACCCCCGACAGCATGGGATGAGCAGTTCTTC.

The chain has TRBV9 and TRBJ2-5; D gene ambiguous. The CDR3 contains 15 residues. Germline V gene sequence: CDR1 SGDLS, CDR2 YYNGEE. Trimming took off 4 bases at V and 0 bases at J, with 13 bases between the two ends. CDR3 loop: CASSLSMGHQETQYF. CDR3 nucleotides: TGTGCCAGCAGCCTATCGATGGGCCACCAAGAGACCCAGTACTTC.

This clone was seen only a few times. The J gene is TRBJ1-2, the V gene TRBV7-9; a possible D gene is TRBD1 (5 bases). Trimming took 1 base from V and 3 from J, leaving 6 bases between them. There are 13 residues in the CDR3. Germline-derived CDR1 and CDR2 are SEHNR and FQNEAQ (reference sequence). CDR3 protein: CASSLVQDYGYTF. DNA of the CDR3: TGTGCCAGCAGCTTAGTACAGGACTATGGCTACACCTTC.

The rearrangement joins TRBV2 to TRBJ2-2; D is possibly TRBD1 (5 bases). There are 15 residues in the CDR3. V lost 7 bases and J 3 bases, leaving 15 bases between the germline ends. The germline V gene encodes CDR1 SNHLY and CDR2 FYNNEI. The CDR3 spells CASIEGVGYTGELFF. The CDR3 DNA follows: TGTGCCAGCATAGAAGGGGTGGGTTACACCGGGGAGCTGTTTTTT.

The chain is built from TRBV19 and TRBJ2-7; TRBD2 might be the D (6 bases). The germline V gene encodes CDR1 LNHDA and CDR2 SQIVND (reference sequence). This CDR3 has 17 residues. V gave up 5 bases and J gave up 0 bases, with 20 bases separating them. DNA of the CDR3: TGTGCCAGTAGTGTGCCGACAAGGAGGGGATTCTCCTACGAGCAGTACTTC. Amino acids: CASSVPTRRGFSYEQYF.

The chain combines TRBV27 with TRBJ2-7, with 9 nucleotides matching TRBD2. The V gene end was trimmed by 5 bases and the J gene end by 0 bases; junction bases not matched to a gene: 5. The CDR3 loop spans 15 amino acids. Looked up from germline, CDR1 is MNHEY and CDR2 is SMNVEV (reference sequence). In nucleotides, the CDR3 is TGTGCCAGCAGTCGCGCGGGGGGGTCCTCCTACGAGCAGTACTTC. Protein sequence: CASSRAGGSSYEQYF.

The chain employs TRBV19 and TRBJ1-4; 7 bases line up with TRBD1. Germline loops: CDR1 LNHDA, CDR2 SQIVND (reference sequence). The CDR3 loop spans 17 amino acids. With 4 bases clipped from V and 0 bases from J, the junction kept 8 bases outside the gene matches. This CDR3 reads CASSRSTGMTTNEKLFF. CDR3 nucleotides: TGTGCCAGTAGTAGATCGACAGGGATGACAACTAATGAAAAACTGTTTTTT.

This clone was counted once. The chain combines TRBV6-5 with TRBJ2-2; 7 bases are a match to TRBD2. The CDR3 runs to 13 residues. Germline CDR1 is MNHEY and CDR2 is SVGAGI. V lost 4 bases to trimming and J lost 6 bases; unmatched junction nucleotides: 2. The CDR3 DNA follows: TGTGCCAGCAGTTGGGGGGGGTCCGGGGAGCTGTTTTTT. It translates to CASSWGGSGELFF.

For this clone: Germline is not matched at one junction end, which may reflect a read error. The chain links TRBV7-9 to TRBJ2-7; TRBD2 agrees at 7 bases. CDR3 size: 15 residues. The V gene's germline CDR1 is SEHNR and CDR2 FQNEAQ (reference sequence). CDR3 residues: CSSSHGWGREGEQYF. The DNA for the CDR3 is TGTTCCAGCAGCCACGGGTGGGGCAGGGAGGGCGAGCAGTACTTC.

In this sample, this clone turned up once. At one end, the junction sequence differs from germline, possibly due to a read error. This rearrangement joins TRBV29-1 to TRBJ1-1, with 8 bases aligning to TRBD1. The CDR3 extends over 15 amino acids. The V gene's germline CDR1 is SQVTM and CDR2 ANQGSEA. As DNA, the CDR3 is TGCAGCGCTGAACCACCCAGCAGGGGGCTTACTGAAGCTTTCTTT. It is translated as CSAEPPSRGLTEAFF.

The rearrangement joins TRBV11-3 to TRBJ2-1; tentatively, D is TRBD1 (6 bases). Germline lookup yields CDR1 SGHNT and CDR2 YENEEA. The CDR3 runs to 14 residues. Trimming pared 5 bases from V and 0 bases from J, leaving 8 bases between. CDR3: CASSQGNSYNEQFF. DNA of the CDR3: TGTGCCAGCAGCCAGGGGAACTCCTACAATGAGCAGTTCTTC.

CDR3 protein: CASSLNRREYTGELFF. The CDR3 DNA follows: TGTGCCAGCAGCTTAAACCGCAGGGAATACACCGGGGAGCTGTTTTTT. The chain has TRBV7-2 and TRBJ2-2, with a tentative D call TRBD1 (5 bases). The CDR3 runs to 16 residues. V was trimmed by 2 bases and J by 3 bases, leaving 13 bases between them. Per germline, CDR1 SGHTA and CDR2 FQGNSA.

The gene calls are TRBV6-4 and TRBJ2-1; 13 bases agree with TRBD2. The CDR3 extends over 15 amino acids. The germline gives CDR1 MRHNA, CDR2 SNTAGT. V dropped 4 bases and J dropped 6; count of bases not matched to a gene: 3. Here the CDR3 DNA reads TGTGCCAGCAGTGGGACTAGCGGGGGCCCCAATGAGCAGTTCTTC. It translates to CASSGTSGGPNEQFF.

The chain combines TRBV21-1 with TRBJ1-2; TRBD1, the table's D call, lacks a check against the DNA. TRBV21-1 is a pseudogene segment. This CDR3 region has 15 residues. The CDR3 nucleotides read TGTGCCAGCAGCAAAGTTTCAGGGGCTAACTATGGCTACACCTTC. It yields the protein CASSKVSGANYGYTF.

The rearrangement links TRBV10-3 to TRBJ2-1, with D maybe TRBD2 (7 bases). The CDR3 is 16 amino acids. Germline V CDR1 and CDR2: ENHRY, SYGVKD. V was clipped by 2 bases and J by 0 bases, with 11 bases between them. The CDR3 loop is CAISEKGGSSYNEQFF. CDR3 bases: TGTGCCATCAGTGAGAAGGGGGGGAGCTCCTACAATGAGCAGTTCTTC.

The V call is TRBV6-1, the J call TRBJ1-5; D is uncertain. Germline assignment: CDR1 MNHNS and CDR2 SASEGT. The CDR3 totals 13 residues. Trimming cost V 1 base and J 6 bases, with 7 bases left between them. The CDR3 DNA reads TGTGCCAGCAGTGAAGATTGGAGTCAGCCCCAGCATTTT. Translation gives CASSEDWSQPQHF.

The V and J genes are TRBV2 and TRBJ2-1; 7 positions match TRBD1. The CDR3 spans 15 residues. Trimming took 6 bases from V and 3 from J; bases not matched to a gene: 8. The germline CDR1 and CDR2 sequences are SNHLY and FYNNEI. The CDR3 here is CASSAQGGVYNEQFF. The CDR3 nucleotides are TGTGCCAGCAGCGCTCAAGGGGGCGTCTACAATGAGCAGTTCTTC.

This clone showed up just a few times. This chain joins TRBV12-1 and TRBJ2-7; the table names TRBD1, a call not compared with the DNA. TRBV12-1 is classified as a pseudogene. The CDR3 runs to 15 residues. Written as DNA, the CDR3 is TGTGCCAGCAGCTCTAGGGACAGGGTGACCTACGAGCAGTACTTC. The encoded protein is CASSSRDRVTYEQYF.